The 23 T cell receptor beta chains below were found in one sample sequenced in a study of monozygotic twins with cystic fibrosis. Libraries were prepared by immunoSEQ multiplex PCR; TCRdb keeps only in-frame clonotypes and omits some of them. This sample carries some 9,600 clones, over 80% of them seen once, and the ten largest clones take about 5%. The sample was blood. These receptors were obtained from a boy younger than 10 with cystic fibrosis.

The CDR3 sequence: CASSLEAGADTQYF. For the CDR3, the DNA is TGTGCCAGCAGCTTGGAAGCAGGGGCAGATACGCAGTATTTT. The rearrangement links TRBV5-4 to TRBJ2-3; D perhaps matches TRBD1 (6 bases). From germline, CDR1 is SGHNT and CDR2 YYREEE (reference sequence). The V end lost 0 bases, the J end lost 4 bases, and 9 bases lay between the germline ends. This CDR3 contains 14 residues.

CDR3 nucleotide sequence: TGTGCCTGGAGTCTCCTTCCAGATACGCAGTATTTT. Translated: CAWSLLPDTQYF. The J gene is TRBJ2-3, the V gene TRBV30; D not certain. V lost 2 bases to trimming and J lost 4 bases, with 7 bases between them. Germline loops: CDR1 GTSNPN, CDR2 SVGIG (reference sequence). The CDR3 totals 12 residues. Based on the CDR3 plus reference TRBV30 and TRBJ2-3, the full variable domain is SQTIHQWPATLVQPVGSPLSLECTVEGTSNPNLYWYRQAAGRGLQLLFYSVGIGQISSEVPQNLSASRPQDRQFILSSKKLLLSDSGFYLCAWSLLPDTQYFGPGTRLTVL.

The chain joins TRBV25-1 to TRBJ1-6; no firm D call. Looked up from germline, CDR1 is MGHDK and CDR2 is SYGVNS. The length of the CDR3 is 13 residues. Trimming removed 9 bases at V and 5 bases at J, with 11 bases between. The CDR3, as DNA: TGTGCCAGTACCAGGAGCCATAATTCACCCCTCCACTTT. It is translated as CASTRSHNSPLHF.

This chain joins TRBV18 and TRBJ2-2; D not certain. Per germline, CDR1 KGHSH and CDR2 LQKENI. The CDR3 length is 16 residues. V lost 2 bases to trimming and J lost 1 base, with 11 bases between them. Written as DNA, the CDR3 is TGTGCCAGCTCACCAGGGTGGCAGGAGAACACCGGGGAGCTGTTTTTT. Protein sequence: CASSPGWQENTGELFF.

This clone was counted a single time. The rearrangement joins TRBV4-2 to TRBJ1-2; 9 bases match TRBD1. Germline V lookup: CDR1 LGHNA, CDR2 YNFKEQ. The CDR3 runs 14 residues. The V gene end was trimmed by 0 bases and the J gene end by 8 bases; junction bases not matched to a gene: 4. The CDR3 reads CASSQDYRGHGYTF. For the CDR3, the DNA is TGTGCCAGCAGCCAAGATTACAGGGGGCACGGCTACACCTTC.

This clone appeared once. Here the CDR3 DNA reads TGTGCCAGCAGACCCGGACTAGCGGGTAACAATGAGCAGTTCTTC. Translated: CASRPGLAGNNEQFF. The rearrangement joins TRBV2 to TRBJ2-1, with 11 nucleotides matching TRBD2. Germline V gene data show CDR1 as SNHLY and CDR2 as FYNNEI. The CDR3 has 15 residues. The V gene end was trimmed by 6 bases and the J gene end by 5 bases; junction bases not matched to a gene: 6.

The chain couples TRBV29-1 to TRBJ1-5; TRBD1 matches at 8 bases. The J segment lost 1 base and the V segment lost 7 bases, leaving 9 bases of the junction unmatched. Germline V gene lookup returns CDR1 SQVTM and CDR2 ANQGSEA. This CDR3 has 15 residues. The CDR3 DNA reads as TGCAGCGCCTCGACAGGGGCGGGGAGCAATCAGCCCCAGCATTTT. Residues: CSASTGAGSNQPQHF.

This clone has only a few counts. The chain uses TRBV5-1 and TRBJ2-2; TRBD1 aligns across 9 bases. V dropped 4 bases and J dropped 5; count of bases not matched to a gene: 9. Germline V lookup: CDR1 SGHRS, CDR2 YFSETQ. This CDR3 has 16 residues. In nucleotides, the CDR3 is TGCGCCAGCAGCGCCCCGGGACAGGGCTCAACCGGGGAGCTGTTTTTT. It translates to CASSAPGQGSTGELFF.

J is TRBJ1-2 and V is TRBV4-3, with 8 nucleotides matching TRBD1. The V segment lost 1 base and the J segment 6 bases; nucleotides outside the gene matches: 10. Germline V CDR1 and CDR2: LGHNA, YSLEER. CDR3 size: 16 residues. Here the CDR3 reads CASSQGSGQESHGYTF. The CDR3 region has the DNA TGCGCCAGCAGCCAAGGTTCGGGACAGGAATCCCATGGCTACACCTTC.

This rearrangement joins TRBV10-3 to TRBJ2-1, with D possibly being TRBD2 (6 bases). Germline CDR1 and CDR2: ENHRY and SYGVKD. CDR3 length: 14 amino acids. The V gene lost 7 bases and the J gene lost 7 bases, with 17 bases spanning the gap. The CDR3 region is CAIKRRGLGNEQFF. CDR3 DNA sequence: TGTGCCATCAAGCGGCGGGGCCTGGGGAATGAGCAGTTCTTC.

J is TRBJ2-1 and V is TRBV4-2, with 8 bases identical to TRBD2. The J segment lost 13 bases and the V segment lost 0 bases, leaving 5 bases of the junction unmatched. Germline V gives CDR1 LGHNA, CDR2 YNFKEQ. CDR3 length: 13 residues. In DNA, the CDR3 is TGTGCCAGCAGCCAAGATAGAAGCGGGGGTCAGTTCTTC. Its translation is CASSQDRSGGQFF.

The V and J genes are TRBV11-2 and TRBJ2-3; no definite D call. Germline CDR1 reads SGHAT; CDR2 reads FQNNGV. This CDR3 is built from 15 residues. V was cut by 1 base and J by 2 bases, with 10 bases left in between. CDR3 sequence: CASSLVFWNTDTQYF. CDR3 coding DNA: TGTGCCAGCAGCTTAGTCTTTTGGAACACAGATACGCAGTATTTT.

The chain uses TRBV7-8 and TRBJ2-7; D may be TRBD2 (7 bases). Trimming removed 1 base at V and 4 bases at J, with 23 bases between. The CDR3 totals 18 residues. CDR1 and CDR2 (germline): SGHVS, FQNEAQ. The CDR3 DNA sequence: TGTGCCAGCAGCTTAGAGCGAGGGGACTGGGGGGGCCCTTACGAGCAGTACGTC. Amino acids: CASSLERGDWGGPYEQYV.

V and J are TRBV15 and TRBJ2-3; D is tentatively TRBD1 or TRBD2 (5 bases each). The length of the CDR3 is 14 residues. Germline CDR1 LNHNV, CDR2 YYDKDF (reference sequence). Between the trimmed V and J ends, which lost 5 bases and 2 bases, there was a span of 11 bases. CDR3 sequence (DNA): TGTGCCACCAGCGCGAGGGGACCCACAGATACGCAGTATTTT. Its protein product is CATSARGPTDTQYF.

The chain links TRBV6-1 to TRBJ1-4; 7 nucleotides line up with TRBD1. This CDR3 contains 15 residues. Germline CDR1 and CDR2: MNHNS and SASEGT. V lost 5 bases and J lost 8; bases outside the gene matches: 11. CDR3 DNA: TGTGCCAGCAGTTTACCACAGGGGAACAAAGAAAAACTGTTTTTT. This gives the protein CASSLPQGNKEKLFF.

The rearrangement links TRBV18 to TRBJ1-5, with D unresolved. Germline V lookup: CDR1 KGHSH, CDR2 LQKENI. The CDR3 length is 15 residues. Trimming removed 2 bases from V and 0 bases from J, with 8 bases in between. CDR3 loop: CASSPATVSNQPQHF. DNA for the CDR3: TGTGCCAGCTCACCAGCCACAGTTAGCAATCAGCCCCAGCATTTT.

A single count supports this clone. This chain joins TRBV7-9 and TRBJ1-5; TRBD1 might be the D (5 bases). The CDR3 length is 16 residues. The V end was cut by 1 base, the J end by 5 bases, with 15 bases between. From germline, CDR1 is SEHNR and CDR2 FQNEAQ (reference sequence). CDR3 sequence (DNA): TGTGCCAGCAGCTTAGAAAGGTACAGGCTCTATCAGCCCCAGCATTTT. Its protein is CASSLERYRLYQPQHF.

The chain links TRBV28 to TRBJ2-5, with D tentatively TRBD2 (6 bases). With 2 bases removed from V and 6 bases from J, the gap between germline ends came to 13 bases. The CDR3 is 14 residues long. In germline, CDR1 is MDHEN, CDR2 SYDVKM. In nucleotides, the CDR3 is TGTGCCAGCAGTTTAGCTGGGGAGGTCAAGACCCAGTACTTC. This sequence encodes CASSLAGEVKTQYF.

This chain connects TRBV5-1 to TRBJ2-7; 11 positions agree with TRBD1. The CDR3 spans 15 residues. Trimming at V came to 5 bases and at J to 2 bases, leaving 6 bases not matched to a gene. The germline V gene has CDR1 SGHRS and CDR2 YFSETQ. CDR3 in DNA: TGCGCCAGCAGACCAGGACAGGGGGCCCCCTACGAGCAGTACGTC. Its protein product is CASRPGQGAPYEQYV.

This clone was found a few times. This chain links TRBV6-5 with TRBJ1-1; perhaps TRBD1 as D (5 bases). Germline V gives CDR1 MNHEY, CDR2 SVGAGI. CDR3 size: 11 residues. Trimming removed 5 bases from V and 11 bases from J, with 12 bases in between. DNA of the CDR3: TGTGCCAGCAGTCTAGGGGTGAGGGCTTTCTTT. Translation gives CASSLGVRAFF.

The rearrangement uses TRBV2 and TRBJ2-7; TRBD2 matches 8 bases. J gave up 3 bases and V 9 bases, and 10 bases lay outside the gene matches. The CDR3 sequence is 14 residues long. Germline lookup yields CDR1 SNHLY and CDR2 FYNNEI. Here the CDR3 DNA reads TGTGCCAGTAAAACGGGGGGGGCCGGCTACGAGCAGTACTTC. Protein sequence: CASKTGGAGYEQYF.

The CDR3 DNA reads as TGTGCCAGCAGCTTCGGAAGCTCCTACGAGCAGTACGTC. Amino acid sequence: CASSFGSSYEQYV. This rearrangement joins TRBV14 to TRBJ2-7; D call uncertain. CDR3 size: 13 residues. V gave up 5 bases and J gave up 0 bases, with 8 bases separating them. Germline loops: CDR1 SGHDN, CDR2 FVKESK.

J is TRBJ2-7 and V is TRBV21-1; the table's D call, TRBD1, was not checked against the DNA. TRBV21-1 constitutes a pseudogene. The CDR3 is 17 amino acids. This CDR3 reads CASSKEGGQGVSYEQYV. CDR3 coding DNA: TGTGCCAGCAGCAAAGAAGGGGGACAGGGGGTTAGCTACGAGCAGTACGTC.